The sequence of this TCR beta chain was determined in a study of graft-versus-host responses after intestinal transplantation. In the study overall: All of the recipients had induction that used anti-thymocyte globulin, then tacrolimus and steroids for approximately 3 years. Study-level points and caveats: Researchers found peak circulating GvH clone levels linked to early post-transplant HvG declines.

Points on this clone: Its cognate antigen is unknown.

This CDR3 is 14 amino acids long. From germline, CDR1 is MNHNS and CDR2 SASEGT. J lost 4 bases, V lost 4 bases, and 0 bases had no gene match. Generated by immunoSEQ multiplex PCR, the TCRdb table keeps only in-frame clones and is missing some. The table lists about 100,000 clones, roughly nine tenths of them singletons. This chain links TRBV6-1 with TRBJ2-3; TRBD2 matches 12 bases. Source: unstimulated CD4+ T cells sorted from spleen or lymph node cells, taken before transplant. The origin of this receptor is a human donor who was the organ donor for an intestinal transplant. DNA for the CDR3: TGTGCCAGCAGTGGACTAGCGGGGGCAGATACGCAGTATTTT. Translating it yields CASSGLAGADTQYF.